This T cell receptor (beta chain) was found in a study of blood T cell repertoires in COVID-19. For the study at large: Italy, Spain and the United States were the sources of the convalescent and acute COVID-19 samples. Sample material is recorded as cDNA or gDNA derived from T cells, B-cell-depleted T cells, or PBMCs.

Per the authors' pipeline: Amplified reference gene primers provided the basis for estimating nucleated cell counts. This table comes from immunoSEQ multiplex PCR, and its TCRdb copy is limited to in-frame clones, with some not included. The V and J calls and the clone size are those of that table, but D and trimming were determined from the DNA. The sample records more than 80,000 clones, around nine tenths being singletons. V dropped 4 bases and J dropped 8 bases, with 14 bases sitting between them. This CDR3 is built from 13 residues. CDR1 SNHLY and CDR2 FYNNEI come from the germline V gene. The specimen was peripheral blood. This sequence joins TRBV2 and TRBJ1-2, with a weak D call TRBD1 (6 bases). The TCR originated in an older man with acute or convalescent COVID-19. For the CDR3, the DNA is TGTGCCAGCAGTGCAGATCAGGGGAGCGGCTACACCTTC. Encoded protein: CASSADQGSGYTF.